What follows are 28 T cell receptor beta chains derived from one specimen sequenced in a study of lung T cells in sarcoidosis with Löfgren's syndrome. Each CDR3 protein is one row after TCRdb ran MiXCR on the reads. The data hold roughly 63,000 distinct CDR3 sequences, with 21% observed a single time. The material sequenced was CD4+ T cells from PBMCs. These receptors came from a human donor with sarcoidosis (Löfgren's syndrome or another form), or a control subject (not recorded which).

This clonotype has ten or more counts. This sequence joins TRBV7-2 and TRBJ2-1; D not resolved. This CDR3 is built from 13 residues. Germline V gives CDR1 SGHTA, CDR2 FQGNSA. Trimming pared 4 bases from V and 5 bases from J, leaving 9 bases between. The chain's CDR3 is CASSSYLNNEQFF. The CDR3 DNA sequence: TGTGCCAGCAGCTCCTACCTGAACAATGAGCAGTTCTTC.

The CDR3 loop is CASSLLGAEAFF. CDR3 coding DNA: TGTGCCAGCAGTCTCCTGGGGGCTGAAGCTTTCTTT. The chain recombines TRBV3-1 with TRBJ1-1, with a tentative D call TRBD1 (5 bases). V was trimmed by 6 bases and J by 6 bases, leaving 11 bases between them. The CDR3 has 12 residues. Germline V lookup: CDR1 LGHDT, CDR2 YNNKEL (reference sequence).

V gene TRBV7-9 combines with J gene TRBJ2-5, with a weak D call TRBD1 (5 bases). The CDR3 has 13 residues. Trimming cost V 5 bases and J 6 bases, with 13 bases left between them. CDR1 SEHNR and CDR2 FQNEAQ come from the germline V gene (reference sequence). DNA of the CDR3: TGTGCCAGCAGCGGGGCGGCCGGTCAGACCCAGTACTTC. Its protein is CASSGAAGQTQYF.

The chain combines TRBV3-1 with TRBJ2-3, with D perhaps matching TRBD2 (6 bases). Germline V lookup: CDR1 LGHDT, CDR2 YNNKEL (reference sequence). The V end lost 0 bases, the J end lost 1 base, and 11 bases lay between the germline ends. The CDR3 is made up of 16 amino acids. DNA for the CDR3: TGTGCCAGCAGCCAAGAATCGGGACTCCGCACAGATACGCAGTATTTT. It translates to CASSQESGLRTDTQYF.

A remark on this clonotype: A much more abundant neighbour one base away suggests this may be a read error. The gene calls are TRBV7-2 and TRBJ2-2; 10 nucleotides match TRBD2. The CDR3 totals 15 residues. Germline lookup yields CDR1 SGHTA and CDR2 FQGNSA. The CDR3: CASSIAGGRNGELFF. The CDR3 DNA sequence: TGTGCCAGCAGCATAGCGGGAGGTCGGAACGGGGAGCTGTTTTTT.

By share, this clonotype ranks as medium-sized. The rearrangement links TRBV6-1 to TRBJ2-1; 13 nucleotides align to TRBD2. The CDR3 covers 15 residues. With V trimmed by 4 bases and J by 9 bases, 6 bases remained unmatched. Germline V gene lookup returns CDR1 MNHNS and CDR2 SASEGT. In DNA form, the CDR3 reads TGTGCCAGCAGTGCCGGGACTAGCGGGATTTTTGAGCAGTTCTTC. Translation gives CASSAGTSGIFEQFF.

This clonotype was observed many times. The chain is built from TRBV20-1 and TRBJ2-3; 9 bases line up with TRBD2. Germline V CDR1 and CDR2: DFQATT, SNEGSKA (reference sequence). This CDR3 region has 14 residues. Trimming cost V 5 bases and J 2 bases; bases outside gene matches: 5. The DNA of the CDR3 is TGCAGTGCTGCGGGACTAGCAGCCACAGATACGCAGTATTTT. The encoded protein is CSAAGLAATDTQYF.

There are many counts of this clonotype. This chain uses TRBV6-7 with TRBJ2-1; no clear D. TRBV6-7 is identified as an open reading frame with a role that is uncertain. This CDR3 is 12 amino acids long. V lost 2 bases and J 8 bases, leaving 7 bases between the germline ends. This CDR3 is CASSYVEDEQFF. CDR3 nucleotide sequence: TGTGCCAGCAGTTACGTAGAGGATGAGCAGTTCTTC.

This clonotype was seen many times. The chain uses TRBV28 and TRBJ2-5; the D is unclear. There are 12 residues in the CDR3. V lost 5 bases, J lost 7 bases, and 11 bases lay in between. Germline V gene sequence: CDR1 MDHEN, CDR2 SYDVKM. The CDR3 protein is CASSLSSLTQYF. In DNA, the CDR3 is TGTGCCAGCAGTCTCTCCTCCCTGACCCAGTACTTC.

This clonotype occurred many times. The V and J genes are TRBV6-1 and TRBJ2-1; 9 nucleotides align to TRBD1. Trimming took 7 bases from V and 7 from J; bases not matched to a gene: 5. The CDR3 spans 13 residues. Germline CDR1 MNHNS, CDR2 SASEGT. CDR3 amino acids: CASTKQGANEQFF. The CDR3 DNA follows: TGTGCCAGCACCAAACAGGGGGCTAATGAGCAGTTCTTC.

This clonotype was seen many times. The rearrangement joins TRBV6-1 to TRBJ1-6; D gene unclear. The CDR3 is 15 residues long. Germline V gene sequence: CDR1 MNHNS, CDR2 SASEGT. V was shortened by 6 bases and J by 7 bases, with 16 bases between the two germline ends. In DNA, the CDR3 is TGTGCCAGCAGCATGAGAGAGATGGGCAATTCACCCCTCCACTTT. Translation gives CASSMREMGNSPLHF.

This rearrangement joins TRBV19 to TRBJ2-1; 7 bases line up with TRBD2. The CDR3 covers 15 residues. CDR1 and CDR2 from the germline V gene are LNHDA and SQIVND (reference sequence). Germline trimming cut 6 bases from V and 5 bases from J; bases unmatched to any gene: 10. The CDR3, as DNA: TGTGCCAGTAGATTCCACGGCGGGGGAAACAATGAGCAGTTCTTC. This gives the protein CASRFHGGGNNEQFF.

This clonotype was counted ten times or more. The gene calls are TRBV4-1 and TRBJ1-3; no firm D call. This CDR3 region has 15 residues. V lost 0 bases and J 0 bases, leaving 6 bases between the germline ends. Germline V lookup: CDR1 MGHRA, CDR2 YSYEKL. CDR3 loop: CASSQETVSGNTIYF. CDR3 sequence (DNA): TGCGCCAGCAGCCAAGAGACTGTCTCTGGAAACACCATATATTTT.

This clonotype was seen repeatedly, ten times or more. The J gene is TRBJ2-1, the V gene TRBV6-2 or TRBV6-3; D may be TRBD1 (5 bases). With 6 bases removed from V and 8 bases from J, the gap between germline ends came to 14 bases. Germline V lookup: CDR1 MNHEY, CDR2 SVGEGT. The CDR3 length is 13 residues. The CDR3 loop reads CASRWGGGDEQFF. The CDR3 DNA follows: TGTGCCAGCAGGTGGGGCGGCGGCGATGAGCAGTTCTTC.

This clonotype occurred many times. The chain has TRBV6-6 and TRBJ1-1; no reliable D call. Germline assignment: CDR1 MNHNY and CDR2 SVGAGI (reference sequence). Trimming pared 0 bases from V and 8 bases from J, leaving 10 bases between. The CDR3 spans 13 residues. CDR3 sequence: CASSYSRGTEAFF. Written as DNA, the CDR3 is TGTGCCAGCAGTTACTCCCGAGGAACAGAAGCTTTCTTT.

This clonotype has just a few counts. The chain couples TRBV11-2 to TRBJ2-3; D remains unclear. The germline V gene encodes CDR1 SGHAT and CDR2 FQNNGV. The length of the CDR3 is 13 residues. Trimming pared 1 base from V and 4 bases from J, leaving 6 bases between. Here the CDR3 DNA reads TGTGCCAGCAGCTTAGTTGTGTCAGATACGCAGTATTTT. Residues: CASSLVVSDTQYF.

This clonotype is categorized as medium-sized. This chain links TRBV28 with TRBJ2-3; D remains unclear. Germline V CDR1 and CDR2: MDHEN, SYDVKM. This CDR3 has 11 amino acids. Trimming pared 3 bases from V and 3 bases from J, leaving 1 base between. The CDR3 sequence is CASSLTDTQYF. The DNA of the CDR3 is TGTGCCAGCAGTTTGACAGATACGCAGTATTTT.

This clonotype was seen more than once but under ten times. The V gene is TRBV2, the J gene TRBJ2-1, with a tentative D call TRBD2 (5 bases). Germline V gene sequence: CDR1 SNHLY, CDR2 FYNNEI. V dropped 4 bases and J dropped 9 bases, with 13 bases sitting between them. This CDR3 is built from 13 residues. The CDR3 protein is CASSGQIEGEQFF. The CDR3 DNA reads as TGTGCCAGCAGTGGGCAGATAGAGGGTGAGCAGTTCTTC.

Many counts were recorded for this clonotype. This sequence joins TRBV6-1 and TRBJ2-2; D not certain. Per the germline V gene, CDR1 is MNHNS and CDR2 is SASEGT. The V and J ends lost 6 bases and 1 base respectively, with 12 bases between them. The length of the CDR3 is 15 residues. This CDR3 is CASSRYVGNTGELFF. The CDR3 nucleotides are TGTGCCAGCAGCCGATATGTAGGGAACACCGGGGAGCTGTTTTTT.

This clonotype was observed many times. DNA for the CDR3: TGCAGTGCTCCCCGGACACCGAACACTGAAGCTTTCTTT. This encodes CSAPRTPNTEAFF. V gene TRBV20-1 combines with J gene TRBJ1-1, with a weak D call TRBD1 (5 bases). The CDR3 consists of 13 residues. Trimming pared 5 bases from V and 1 base from J, leaving 11 bases between. Germline loops: CDR1 DFQATT, CDR2 SNEGSKA (reference sequence).

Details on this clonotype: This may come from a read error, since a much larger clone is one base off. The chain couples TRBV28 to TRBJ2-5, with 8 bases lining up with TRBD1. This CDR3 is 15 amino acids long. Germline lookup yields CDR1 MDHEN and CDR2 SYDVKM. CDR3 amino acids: CVSTSDRGEQETQYF. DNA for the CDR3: TGTGTCAGCACTTCAGACAGGGGCGAGCAAGAGACCCAGTACTTC.

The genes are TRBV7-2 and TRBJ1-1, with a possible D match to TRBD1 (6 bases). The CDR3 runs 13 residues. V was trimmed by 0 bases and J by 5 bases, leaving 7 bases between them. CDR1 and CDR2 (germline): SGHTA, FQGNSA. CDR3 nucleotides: TGTGCCAGCAGCTTAGCTCAGGGGACTGAAGCTTTCTTT. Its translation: CASSLAQGTEAFF.

The CDR3 nucleotides are TGTGCCAGCTCACCAGCTCCGGGAGCCTACGAGCAGTACTTC. It yields the protein CASSPAPGAYEQYF. The J gene is TRBJ2-7, the V gene TRBV18, with D perhaps TRBD2 (6 bases). The V and J ends lost 2 bases and 2 bases respectively, with 10 bases between them. The CDR3 length is 14 residues. CDR1 is KGHSH, CDR2 LQKENI, per germline.

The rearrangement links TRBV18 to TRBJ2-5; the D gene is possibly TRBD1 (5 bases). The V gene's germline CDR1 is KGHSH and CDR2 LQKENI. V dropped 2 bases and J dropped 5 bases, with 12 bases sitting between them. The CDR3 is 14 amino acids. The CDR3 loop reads CASSPETDFETQYF. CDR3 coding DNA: TGTGCCAGCTCACCAGAGACAGATTTCGAGACCCAGTACTTC.

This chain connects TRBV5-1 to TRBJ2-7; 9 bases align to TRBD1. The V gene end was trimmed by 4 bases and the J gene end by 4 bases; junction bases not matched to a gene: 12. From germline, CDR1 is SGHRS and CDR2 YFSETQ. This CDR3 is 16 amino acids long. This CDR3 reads CASSTGTGRNPYEQYF. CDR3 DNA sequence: TGCGCCAGCAGCACCGGGACAGGGAGAAACCCTTACGAGCAGTACTTC.

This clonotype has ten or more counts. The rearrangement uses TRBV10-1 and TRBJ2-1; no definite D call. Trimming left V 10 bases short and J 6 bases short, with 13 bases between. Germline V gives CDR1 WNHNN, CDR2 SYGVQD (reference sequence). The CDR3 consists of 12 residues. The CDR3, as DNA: TGCGCCATAACGCACCGGTGCAATGAGCAGTTCTTC. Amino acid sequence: CAITHRCNEQFF.

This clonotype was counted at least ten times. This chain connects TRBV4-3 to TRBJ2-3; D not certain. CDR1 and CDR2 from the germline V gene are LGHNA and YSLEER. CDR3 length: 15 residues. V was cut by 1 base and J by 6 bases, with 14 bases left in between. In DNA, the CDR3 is TGCGCCAGCAGCCAAGGCCGGGCTGACGGGGATACGCAGTATTTT. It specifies CASSQGRADGDTQYF.

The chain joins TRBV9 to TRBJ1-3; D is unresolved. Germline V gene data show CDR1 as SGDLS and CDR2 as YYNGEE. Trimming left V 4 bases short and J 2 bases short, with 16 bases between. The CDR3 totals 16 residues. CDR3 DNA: TGTGCCAGCAGCCGTCGGGAGGCTGGCGCTGGAAACACCATATATTTT. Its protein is CASSRREAGAGNTIYF.